A selection of T cell receptor beta chains follows, all from one sample in a study of blood T cells in healthy people across ages. Via MiXCR, TCRdb re-called the 5' RACE reads, giving one row per CDR3 protein. The sample holds about 580,000 distinct CDR3 sequences; around half are singletons and the top ten take about 22%. Material: blood. These receptors were taken from an older man in good health. The CDR3 runs from the conserved cysteine through the conserved F or W. The order of the fields is J gene, D gene, V gene, clone size, CDR3 DNA, CDR3 protein. The D gene is left open where the match is weak. Only part of the rows carry a size: once, few, many, or a class if the clone is expanded.

j_gene: TRBJ2-7
d_gene: -
v_gene: TRBV20-1
abundance: -
CDR3nt: TGCAGTGCGAGGGACTCGAAGGGCTACGAGCAGTACTTC
CDR3aa: CSARDSKGYEQYF

j_gene: TRBJ2-7
d_gene: -
v_gene: TRBV10-2
abundance: -
CDR3nt: TGCGCCAGCAGTGGGTGCGAGCAGTACTTC
CDR3aa: CASSGCEQYF

j_gene: TRBJ2-3
d_gene: TRBD1
v_gene: TRBV20-1
abundance: -
CDR3nt: TGCAGTGTCGCCTGGACAGGGAGCACAGATACGCAGTATTTT
CDR3aa: CSVAWTGSTDTQYF

j_gene: TRBJ2-7
d_gene: TRBD2
v_gene: TRBV18
abundance: -
CDR3nt: TGTGCCAGCTCACCGACTAGCGGGGTCGGCTACGAGCAGTACTTC
CDR3aa: CASSPTSGVGYEQYF

j_gene: TRBJ1-1
d_gene: -
v_gene: TRBV5-1
abundance: -
CDR3nt: TGCGCCAGCAGCCGCCGGGAGGGGAACACTGAAGCTTTCTTT
CDR3aa: CASSRREGNTEAFF

j_gene: TRBJ2-6
d_gene: -
v_gene: TRBV7-3
abundance: -
CDR3nt: TGTGCCAGCAGCTTAAATCTTCCTGGGGCCAACGTCCTGACTTTC
CDR3aa: CASSLNLPGANVLTF

j_gene: TRBJ2-3
d_gene: -
v_gene: TRBV6-5
abundance: -
CDR3nt: TGTGCCAGCAGTTTGGACTCCGTGGCCACGCAGTATTTT
CDR3aa: CASSLDSVATQYF

j_gene: TRBJ2-5
d_gene: -
v_gene: TRBV12-3/TRBV12-4
abundance: -
CDR3nt: TGTGCCAGCAGTCGAGGGGGAGACCTCATTTGGGAGCAGTACTTC
CDR3aa: CASSRGGDLIWEQYF

j_gene: TRBJ2-7
d_gene: TRBD1
v_gene: TRBV9
abundance: -
CDR3nt: TGTGCCAGCAGCGTAGAGGGTGACAGGGTTGTCGAGCAGTACTTC
CDR3aa: CASSVEGDRVVEQYF

j_gene: TRBJ2-4
d_gene: -
v_gene: TRBV3-1
abundance: -
CDR3nt: TGTGCCAGCAGCCAGGAGGACCGCCGGCCAAAAAACATTCAGTACTTC
CDR3aa: CASSQEDRRPKNIQYF

j_gene: TRBJ1-2
d_gene: TRBD1
v_gene: TRBV5-1
abundance: -
CDR3nt: TGCGCCAGCAGCTTGGGCGGGACAGGGGAATATGGCTACACCTTC
CDR3aa: CASSLGGTGEYGYTF

j_gene: TRBJ2-7
d_gene: -
v_gene: TRBV6-5
abundance: many
CDR3nt: TGTGCCAGCGCATCCGCCCTTACAGGGCTCTACGAGCAGTACTTC
CDR3aa: CASASALTGLYEQYF

j_gene: TRBJ2-5
d_gene: TRBD1
v_gene: TRBV6-1
abundance: -
CDR3nt: TGTGCCAGCAGTGAAGCGCATCGACAGGGGTTCCAAGAGACCCAGTACTTC
CDR3aa: CASSEAHRQGFQETQYF

j_gene: TRBJ2-4
d_gene: -
v_gene: TRBV7-9
abundance: -
CDR3nt: TGTGCCAGCAGTCATGGCTCCCAGGGGAGTCAGTACTTC
CDR3aa: CASSHGSQGSQYF

j_gene: TRBJ2-3
d_gene: -
v_gene: TRBV20-1
abundance: once
CDR3nt: TGCAGTGCTAGGGAGACAAGCACAGATACGCAGTATTTT
CDR3aa: CSARETSTDTQYF

j_gene: TRBJ2-3
d_gene: -
v_gene: TRBV11-1
abundance: few
CDR3nt: TGTGCCAGCAGCTTAGTGCGGGGCTCAGCGGACAGGAATCAGTATTTT
CDR3aa: CASSLVRGSADRNQYF

j_gene: TRBJ1-2
d_gene: -
v_gene: TRBV3-1
abundance: -
CDR3nt: TGTGCCAGCAGCCAACTACCTGACAAGGCTTCCTATGGCTACACCTTC
CDR3aa: CASSQLPDKASYGYTF

j_gene: TRBJ1-1
d_gene: -
v_gene: TRBV20-1
abundance: -
CDR3nt: TGCAGTGCTAGAGTGGGCGGAGGCGCTTTGAACACTGAAGCTTTCTTT
CDR3aa: CSARVGGGALNTEAFF

j_gene: TRBJ2-5
d_gene: TRBD1
v_gene: TRBV29-1
abundance: -
CDR3nt: TGCAGCGTTACAGGGGGCGGGGAGACCCAGTACTTC
CDR3aa: CSVTGGGETQYF